The entry below gives a single TCR beta chain sequence along with its context. Time point of the sample: patch test 3, about 24 weeks after DPC sensitization. The treatment here: therapeutic diphenylcyclopropenone sensitization with weekly scalp DPC. Patch tests were applied only after blood draws. The data originate from a study of human T cells and chemical hapten exposure. On the study more broadly: After 6 days, upper back 0.01% DPC patch tests were scored.

Individual cDNA molecules in this library carried unique molecular identifiers. TCRdb called the RACE reads again in MiXCR, with one record for every CDR3 protein. The sample holds under 200,000 distinct CDR3 sequences, 28% seen once. This sequence originates from a woman between 18 and 30 years old with alopecia areata. Some clones in this sample may be carry-over from other donors' samples. Material: whole blood, obtained in connection with sensitization to the hapten diphenylcyclopropenone (DPC).

The CDR3 DNA follows: TGTGCCAGCAGTGACTCGAGTACCAGAGTGACTGGCTACACCTTC. Encoded protein: CASSDSSTRVTGYTF. J is TRBJ1-2 and V is TRBV6-4, with D unresolved. The CDR3 covers 15 residues. V was pared by 0 bases and J by 7 bases, with 15 bases between. The germline V gene encodes CDR1 MRHNA and CDR2 SNTAGT.